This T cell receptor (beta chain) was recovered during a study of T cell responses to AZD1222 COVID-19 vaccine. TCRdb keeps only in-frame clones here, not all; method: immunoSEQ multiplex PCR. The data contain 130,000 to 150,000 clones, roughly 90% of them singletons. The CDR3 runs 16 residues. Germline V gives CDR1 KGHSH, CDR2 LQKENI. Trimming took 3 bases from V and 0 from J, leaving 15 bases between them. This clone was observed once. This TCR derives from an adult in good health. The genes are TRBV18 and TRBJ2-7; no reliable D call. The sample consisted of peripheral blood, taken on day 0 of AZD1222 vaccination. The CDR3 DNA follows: TGTGCCAGCTCACCCGCCGTGTGGGCTAGCTCCTACGAGCAGTACTTC. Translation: CASSPAVWASSYEQYF.